This TCR beta chain emerged from a study of vaccination effects on CD4 cells after COVID-19. The CDR3 length is 16 residues. The germline gives CDR1 LNHDA, CDR2 SQIVND (reference sequence). With 5 bases removed from V and 0 bases from J, the gap between germline ends came to 14 bases. For this clone: Its antigen is currently unknown.

Viral peptide pool expansion of antigen-specific CD4+ T cells preceded sequencing in the ViraFEST assay. Isolating CD4+ T cells followed around nine days of culture. Cultivation was performed at about 1.8 million PBMC per well with roughly 10 IU/ml IL-2 and about 9.2 ug/ml peptides added. IL-2 medium took the place of half the medium on both days 3 and 7. Clones were sequenced by immunoSEQ multiplex PCR, and TCRdb holds only the in-frame ones, with some missing. The sample holds about 79,000 clones, 74% seen once. This material consisted of CD4+ T cells from PBMCs cultured with HCoV-229E spike peptides, taken before COVID-19 vaccination. This sequence was found in a human donor who received a COVID-19 vaccine. V and J are TRBV19 and TRBJ1-3, with D maybe TRBD1 (5 bases). The CDR3 coding sequence is TGTGCCAGTAGTCATGCGACAGCCGTCTCTGGAAACACCATATATTTT. Its translation: CASSHATAVSGNTIYF.